This TCR beta chain was sequenced in a study of blood T cell repertoires in COVID-19. Across the study: Sources were T cells, B-cell-depleted T cells, or PBMCs; the material itself was cDNA or gDNA.

Original processing methods: Amplification of reference gene primers was used by the study to estimate nucleated cell counts. The assay was immunoSEQ multiplex PCR, and TCRdb's table has in-frame clones only and misses some. The D gene and trimming were derived from the DNA, and the V and J assignments and clone size from that table. The sample yields some 11,000 clones, roughly 81% seen once. Sequenced input: peripheral blood. This clonotype was obtained from a man in his forties or fifties with active COVID-19.

The CDR3 nucleotides are TGTGCCAGCAGCTTAGGAGGACAGGGAGATTCACCCCTCCACTTT. This gives the protein CASSLGGQGDSPLHF. The chain joins TRBV7-6 to TRBJ1-6; 8 bases are a match to TRBD1. The germline CDR1 and CDR2 sequences are SGHVS and FNYEAQ. There are 15 residues in the CDR3. V dropped 1 base and J dropped 8; count of bases not matched to a gene: 4.